Below, one T cell receptor (beta chain) is given with its context. The antigen remains unidentified. The data belong to a study of T cell responses to AZD1222 COVID-19 vaccine. Study-wide results and caveats: Donors in the cohort were predominantly white British and more often female, and clonal diversity was possibly underestimated. The number of AZD1222 recipients seropositive at baseline was only 6 or 7. Variant regions that are unmutated are reportedly the target of nearly half of spike-specific TCRs. Among vaccine-associated CD4 TCRs, coverage spanned spike, with dominance at 160-218 and 743-854.

Clones were sequenced by immunoSEQ multiplex PCR, and TCRdb holds only the in-frame ones, with some missing. The repertoire consists of approximately 120,000 clones, with 75% to 90% occurring once and the leading ten covering around 10%. Germline CDR1 is MNHEY and CDR2 is SMNVEV (reference sequence). CDR3 length: 18 residues. V lost 5 bases, J lost 8 bases, and 25 bases lay in between. The chain has TRBV27 and TRBJ1-6; D is undetermined. The source of this sequence is an adult in good health. The sample in question was peripheral blood, obtained on day 0 of MenACWY control vaccination. Written as DNA, the CDR3 is TGTGCCAGCAGTGGGATTGGGAAGATAAGTTACGACGATTCACCCCTCCACTTT. Residues: CASSGIGKISYDDSPLHF.